This T cell receptor (beta chain) was obtained from a study of T-cell memory formation after mild COVID-19. At least ten counts were recorded for this clonotype. TCRdb reanalysed the 5' RACE reads using MiXCR and keeps one entry per CDR3 protein. The sample shows about 540,000 distinct CDR3 sequences, over 20% of them seen only once. Germline V gene sequence: CDR1 ENHRY, CDR2 SYGVKD. The CDR3 consists of 16 residues. Losses at the gene ends were 2 bases for V and 5 bases for J; bases not matched to a gene: 6. Sequenced material: PBMCs or a T cell subset sorted from them (not recorded which). V gene TRBV10-3 combines with J gene TRBJ1-2; 12 bases map to TRBD1. The sequence came from an adult woman who had mild COVID-19 (a few samples of this study predate the infection). Cell type and time point are not known. CDR3 sequence reads: CAISERGTGGGYGYTF. The DNA for the CDR3 is TGTGCCATCAGTGAGCGGGGGACAGGGGGCGGATATGGCTACACCTTC.